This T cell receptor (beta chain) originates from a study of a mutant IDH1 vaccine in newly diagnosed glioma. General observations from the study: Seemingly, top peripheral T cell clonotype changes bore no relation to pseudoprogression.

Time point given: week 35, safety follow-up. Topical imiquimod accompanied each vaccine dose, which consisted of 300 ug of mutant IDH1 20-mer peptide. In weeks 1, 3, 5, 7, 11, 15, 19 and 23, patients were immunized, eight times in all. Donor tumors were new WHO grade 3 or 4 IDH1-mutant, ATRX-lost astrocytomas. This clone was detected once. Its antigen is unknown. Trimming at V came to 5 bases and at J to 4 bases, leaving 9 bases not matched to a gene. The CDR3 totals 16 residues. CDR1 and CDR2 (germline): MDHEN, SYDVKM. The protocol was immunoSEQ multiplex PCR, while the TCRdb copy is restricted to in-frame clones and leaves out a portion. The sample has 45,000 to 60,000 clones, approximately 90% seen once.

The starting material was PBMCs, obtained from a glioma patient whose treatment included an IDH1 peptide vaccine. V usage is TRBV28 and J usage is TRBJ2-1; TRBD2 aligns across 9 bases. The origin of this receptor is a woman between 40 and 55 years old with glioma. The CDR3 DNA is TGTGCCAGCAGTAATAGGATGCTAGCGGGATACAATGAGCAGTTCTTC. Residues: CASSNRMLAGYNEQFF.